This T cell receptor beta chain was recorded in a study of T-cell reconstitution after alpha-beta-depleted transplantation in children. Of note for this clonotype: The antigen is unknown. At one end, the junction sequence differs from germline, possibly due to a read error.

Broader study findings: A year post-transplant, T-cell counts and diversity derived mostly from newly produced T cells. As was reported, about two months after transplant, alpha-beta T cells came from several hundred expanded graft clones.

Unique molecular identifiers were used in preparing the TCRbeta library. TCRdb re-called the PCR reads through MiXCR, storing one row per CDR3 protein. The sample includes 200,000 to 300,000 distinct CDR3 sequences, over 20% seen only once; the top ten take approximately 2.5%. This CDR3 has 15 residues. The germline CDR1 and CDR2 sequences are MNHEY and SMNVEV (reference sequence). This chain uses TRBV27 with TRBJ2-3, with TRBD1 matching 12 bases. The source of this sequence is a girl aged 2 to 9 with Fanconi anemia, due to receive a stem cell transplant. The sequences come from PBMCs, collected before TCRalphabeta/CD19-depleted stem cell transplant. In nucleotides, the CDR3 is TGTGCCAGCAGTTTTGGGACAGGGGGCACCGATACGCAGTATTTT. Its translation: CASSFGTGGTDTQYF.